Listed below are T cell receptor beta chains from one sample, sequenced in a study of technical replicates of blood from a few donors. Sequenced by immunoSEQ multiplex PCR; TCRdb stores in-frame clones only, minus some. Altogether 70,000 to 95,000 clones are present, more than 85% being singletons, with the ten largest covering around 0.37%. Material: T cells isolated from PBMCs. These receptors were collected from a human donor in good health. Some clones in this sample may be carry-over from other donors' samples. CDR3s include the opening cysteine and the closing phenylalanine or tryptophan. A D gene is named only where the DNA matches it firmly. Size values are once, few and many counts, or a class for expanded clones, and some rows have none.

D: TRBD2
V: TRBV5-1
size: .
J: TRBJ2-7
CDR3: CASSFVITGGLAGGSSYEQYF
DNA: TGCGCCAGCAGCTTTGTCATTACTGGGGGACTAGCGGGCGGGAGCTCCTACGAGCAGTACTTC

D: TRBD2
V: TRBV5-6
size: .
J: TRBJ2-6
CDR3: CASSRTGGLLSGANVLTF
DNA: TGTGCCAGCAGCCGGACCGGGGGGTTGCTTTCTGGGGCCAACGTCCTGACTTTC

D: .
V: TRBV11-1
size: .
J: TRBJ2-7
CDR3: CASSLTTSEQYF
DNA: TGTGCCAGCAGCTTAACTACTTCCGAGCAGTACTTC

D: TRBD2
V: TRBV19
size: .
J: TRBJ2-1
CDR3: CASTGRLAGHSSYNEQFF
DNA: TGTGCCAGTACGGGGCGACTAGCGGGGCATAGCTCCTACAATGAGCAGTTCTTC

D: TRBD2
V: TRBV7-9
size: .
J: TRBJ2-1
CDR3: CASSFSLADYNEQFF
DNA: TGTGCCAGCAGCTTTTCACTAGCGGACTACAATGAGCAGTTCTTC

D: .
V: TRBV7-3
size: .
J: TRBJ2-1
CDR3: CASSPHSGISYNEQFF
DNA: TGTGCCAGCAGCCCCCATAGCGGCATATCCTACAATGAGCAGTTCTTC

D: .
V: TRBV19
size: .
J: TRBJ1-1
CDR3: CATGRATEAFF
DNA: TGTGCCACGGGGAGGGCCACTGAAGCTTTCTTT

D: .
V: TRBV10-2
size: .
J: TRBJ2-7
CDR3: CASSGGDEQYF
DNA: TGCGCCAGCAGTGGGGGGGACGAGCAGTACTTC

D: .
V: TRBV28
size: .
J: TRBJ2-4
CDR3: CASEDPAKNIQYF
DNA: TGTGCCAGCGAGGATCCGGCCAAAAACATTCAGTACTTC

D: .
V: TRBV7-2
size: .
J: TRBJ2-2
CDR3: CASTQRVGELFF
DNA: TGTGCCAGCACTCAGAGGGTCGGGGAGCTGTTTTTT

D: TRBD2
V: TRBV6-5
size: .
J: TRBJ2-2
CDR3: CATGGVSGELFF
DNA: TGTGCCACCGGGGGGGTTAGCGGGGAGCTGTTTTTT

D: .
V: TRBV6-5
size: .
J: TRBJ1-1
CDR3: CASSPGSTEAFF
DNA: TGTGCCAGCAGTCCCGGGAGCACTGAAGCTTTCTTT

D: .
V: TRBV4-1
size: .
J: TRBJ2-1
CDR3: CASSRVPWNEQFF
DNA: TGCGCCAGCAGCCGAGTACCCTGGAATGAGCAGTTCTTC

D: .
V: TRBV29-1
size: .
J: TRBJ1-2
CDR3: CSVIRSKGYTF
DNA: TGCAGCGTTATTCGGAGCAAAGGCTACACCTTC

D: .
V: TRBV2
size: .
J: TRBJ2-3
CDR3: CASNGGISTDTQYF
DNA: TGTGCCAGCAACGGGGGTATTTCTACAGATACGCAGTATTTT

D: TRBD2
V: TRBV4-2
size: .
J: TRBJ2-7
CDR3: CASSPLAGKSYEQYF
DNA: TGTGCCAGCAGCCCCCTAGCGGGAAAATCCTACGAGCAGTACTTC

D: .
V: TRBV4-2
size: .
J: TRBJ2-3
CDR3: CASSQASGTDTQYF
DNA: TGTGCCAGCAGCCAAGCTAGCGGCACAGATACGCAGTATTTT

D: .
V: TRBV19
size: .
J: TRBJ1-2
CDR3: CASSIIQAANYGYTF
DNA: TGTGCCAGTAGTATCATCCAGGCCGCTAACTATGGCTACACCTTC

D: .
V: TRBV19
size: .
J: TRBJ2-1
CDR3: CASSITGLYEQFF
DNA: TGTGCCAGTAGTATCACAGGGCTGTATGAGCAGTTCTTC

D: .
V: TRBV21-1
size: .
J: TRBJ2-3
CDR3: CARGLAGGSTDTQYF
DNA: TGTGCCAGGGGACTAGCGGGAGGGTCCACAGATACGCAGTATTTT

D: .
V: TRBV11-3
size: few
J: TRBJ1-1
CDR3: CASSLTSLNTEAFF
DNA: TGTGCCAGCAGCTTAACAAGTTTGAACACTGAAGCTTTCTTT

D: .
V: TRBV7-3
size: .
J: TRBJ2-3
CDR3: CASSFSLDTQYF
DNA: TGTGCCAGCAGCTTTTCCTTAGATACGCAGTATTTT

D: .
V: TRBV7-2
size: .
J: TRBJ2-7
CDR3: CASSLWLAPYEQYF
DNA: TGTGCCAGCAGCTTATGGTTAGCGCCCTACGAGCAGTACTTC

D: .
V: TRBV11-1
size: .
J: TRBJ2-2
CDR3: CASSQDRNTGELFF
DNA: TGTGCCAGCAGCCAGGACAGAAACACCGGGGAGCTGTTTTTT

D: .
V: TRBV21-1
size: .
J: TRBJ1-3
CDR3: CASNKMEGGTGEYLSGNTIYF
DNA: TGTGCCAGCAACAAAATGGAGGGGGGGACAGGGGAGTACTTATCTGGAAACACCATATATTTT

D: .
V: TRBV9
size: .
J: TRBJ1-5
CDR3: CASSVGGGNQPQHF
DNA: TGTGCCAGCAGCGTGGGGGGGGGCAATCAGCCCCAGCATTTT

D: TRBD1
V: TRBV5-4
size: .
J: TRBJ1-1
CDR3: CASSVDRATEAFF
DNA: TGTGCCAGCAGCGTAGACAGGGCCACTGAAGCTTTCTTT

D: .
V: TRBV9
size: few
J: TRBJ1-1
CDR3: CASSVAPDSDSEAFF
DNA: TGTGCCAGCAGCGTAGCCCCAGACAGTGACTCTGAAGCTTTCTTT

D: TRBD2
V: TRBV19
size: .
J: TRBJ2-2
CDR3: CASSEGPLGRGVTGELFF
DNA: TGTGCCAGTAGTGAAGGCCCTCTTGGCCGGGGGGTCACCGGGGAGCTGTTTTTT

D: .
V: TRBV11-2
size: .
J: TRBJ2-2
CDR3: CASSLGTFGQYVNTGELFF
DNA: TGTGCCAGCAGCTTAGGCACATTCGGACAGTACGTGAACACCGGGGAGCTGTTTTTT

D: .
V: TRBV18
size: .
J: TRBJ2-5
CDR3: CASSPNSETQYF
DNA: TGTGCCAGCTCACCAAATTCTGAGACCCAGTACTTC

D: TRBD2
V: TRBV5-1
size: .
J: TRBJ2-3
CDR3: CASSRIAGGSTDTQYF
DNA: TGCGCCAGCAGCAGGATAGCGGGAGGCAGCACAGATACGCAGTATTTT

D: .
V: TRBV30
size: few
J: TRBJ2-2
CDR3: CAWSAPDRNTGELFF
DNA: TGTGCCTGGAGTGCCCCGGACAGGAACACCGGGGAGCTGTTTTTT

D: TRBD1
V: TRBV7-2
size: .
J: TRBJ1-5
CDR3: CASSYTGVGDQPQHF
DNA: TGTGCCAGCAGTTATACAGGGGTAGGCGATCAGCCCCAGCATTTT

D: .
V: TRBV2
size: .
J: TRBJ2-4
CDR3: CASRAQLAKNIQYF
DNA: TGTGCCAGCAGGGCACAGCTAGCCAAAAACATTCAGTACTTC

D: TRBD1
V: TRBV5-1
size: .
J: TRBJ1-2
CDR3: CASSLSGTGGTNYGYTF
DNA: TGCGCCAGCAGCTTATCCGGGACAGGGGGCACTAACTATGGCTACACCTTC

D: .
V: TRBV5-8
size: .
J: TRBJ1-1
CDR3: CASERYSREPTEAFF
DNA: TGTGCCAGCGAACGGTACTCCAGGGAACCGACTGAAGCTTTCTTT

D: TRBD2
V: TRBV28
size: .
J: TRBJ2-1
CDR3: CASRALAGVGGEQFF
DNA: TGTGCCAGCAGGGCACTAGCGGGAGTGGGGGGTGAGCAGTTCTTC

D: .
V: TRBV5-6
size: .
J: TRBJ2-1
CDR3: CASRSADSFNEQFF
DNA: TGTGCCAGCAGATCAGCGGACTCCTTCAATGAGCAGTTCTTC

D: TRBD2
V: TRBV4-1
size: .
J: TRBJ2-3
CDR3: CASSQVIGTSGAQYF
DNA: TGCGCCAGCAGCCAAGTGATTGGGACTAGCGGGGCGCAGTATTTT

D: .
V: TRBV7-2
size: once
J: TRBJ1-4
CDR3: CASSLNGPEKLFF
DNA: TGTGCCAGCAGCTTAAACGGTCCAGAAAAACTGTTTTTT

D: .
V: TRBV7-9
size: .
J: TRBJ2-1
CDR3: CASSPPGGEQFF
DNA: TGTGCCAGCAGCCCGCCCGGAGGTGAGCAGTTCTTC

D: .
V: TRBV19
size: .
J: TRBJ2-7
CDR3: CASSSGQIYEQYF
DNA: TGTGCCAGTAGTTCCGGACAGATCTACGAGCAGTACTTC